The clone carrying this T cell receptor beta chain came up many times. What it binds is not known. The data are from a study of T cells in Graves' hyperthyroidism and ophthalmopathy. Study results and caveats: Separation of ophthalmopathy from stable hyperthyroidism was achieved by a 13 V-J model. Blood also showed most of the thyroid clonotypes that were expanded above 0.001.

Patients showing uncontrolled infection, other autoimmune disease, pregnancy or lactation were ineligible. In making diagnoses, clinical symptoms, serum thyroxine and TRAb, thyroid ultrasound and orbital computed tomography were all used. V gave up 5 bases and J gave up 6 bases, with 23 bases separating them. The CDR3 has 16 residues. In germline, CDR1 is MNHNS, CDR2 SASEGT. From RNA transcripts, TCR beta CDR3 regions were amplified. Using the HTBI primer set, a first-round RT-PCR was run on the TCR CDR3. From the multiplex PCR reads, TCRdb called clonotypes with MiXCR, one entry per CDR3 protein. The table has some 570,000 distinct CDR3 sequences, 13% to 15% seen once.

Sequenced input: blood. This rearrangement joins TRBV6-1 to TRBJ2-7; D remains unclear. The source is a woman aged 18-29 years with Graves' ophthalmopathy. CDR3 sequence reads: CASSLKTDEWVGEQYF. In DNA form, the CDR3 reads TGTGCCAGCAGTCTTAAGACTGACGAATGGGTGGGCGAGCAGTACTTC.